This T cell receptor beta chain was identified in a study of T cell changes during pregnancy in multiple sclerosis. Sequenced by immunoSEQ multiplex PCR; TCRdb stores in-frame clones only, minus some. The sample shows approximately 90,000 clones, approximately 90% of them seen only once. With V trimmed by 3 bases and J by 7 bases, 8 bases remained unmatched. This CDR3 region has 15 residues. Germline CDR1 reads SGHTA; CDR2 reads FQGTGA. This material consisted of peripheral blood, taken before pregnancy. The gene calls are TRBV7-3 and TRBJ2-1; 8 nucleotides agree with TRBD2. This clonotype was sampled from a female donor with multiple sclerosis, enrolled in a pregnancy study. The CDR3: CASSLIPGTRNEQFF. The CDR3 DNA reads as TGTGCCAGCAGCTTGATTCCCGGGACTAGGAATGAGCAGTTCTTC.